These 24 T cell receptor beta chains were all obtained from the same sample, sequenced in a study of shared T cell receptors in the human thymus. Produced via immunoSEQ multiplex PCR; TCRdb's table is partial and in-frame only. The table records over 350,000 clones, about 95% of them present only once. Source material: thymocytes. The origin of the receptors is a human donor.

The chain couples TRBV2 to TRBJ1-5, with D possibly matching TRBD1 (5 bases). V gave up 7 bases and J gave up 4 bases, with 14 bases separating them. Germline assignment: CDR1 SNHLY and CDR2 FYNNEI. This CDR3 has 14 residues. The CDR3, as DNA: TGTGCCAGCACCCAGATGTCAGGGAATCAGCCCCAGCATTTT. Its translation is CASTQMSGNQPQHF.

The J gene is TRBJ2-3, the V gene TRBV19, with D possibly matching TRBD1 (6 bases). The length of the CDR3 is 14 residues. Per germline, CDR1 LNHDA and CDR2 SQIVND (reference sequence). V lost 6 bases and J lost 0, with 10 bases in between. Written as DNA, the CDR3 is TGTGCCAGTAGGGAGCAGGGGAGCACAGATACGCAGTATTTT. This gives the protein CASREQGSTDTQYF. The variable domain in full, completed from reference TRBV19 and TRBJ2-3, reads DGGITQSPKYLFRKEGQNVTLSCEQNLNHDAMYWYRQDPGQGLRLIYYSQIVNDFQKGDIAEGYSVSREKKESFPLTVTSAQKNPTAFYLCASREQGSTDTQYFGPGTRLTVL.

V usage is TRBV6-1 and J usage is TRBJ2-1; no reliable D call. Trimming removed 0 bases at V and 9 bases at J, with 12 bases between. Per germline, CDR1 MNHNS and CDR2 SASEGT. The CDR3 is made up of 14 amino acids. The DNA of the CDR3 is TGTGCCAGCAGTGAAGCCTTAAGTACGGGTGAGCAGTTCTTC. Translation gives CASSEALSTGEQFF.

CDR3 protein: CASSSLGTGALGGTEAFF. The CDR3 nucleotides read TGTGCCAGCAGCTCTTTGGGTACAGGGGCACTCGGGGGCACTGAAGCTTTCTTT. The V call is TRBV7-6, the J call TRBJ1-1; the match to TRBD1 covers 7 bases. The J segment lost 4 bases and the V segment lost 4 bases, leaving 18 bases of the junction unmatched. The germline gives CDR1 SGHVS, CDR2 FNYEAQ. This CDR3 is built from 18 residues.

This rearrangement joins TRBV15 to TRBJ1-1; 10 nucleotides match TRBD1. V shed 4 bases, J shed 4 bases, and the junction held 9 bases outside the gene matches. Germline CDR1 reads LNHNV; CDR2 reads YYDKDF (reference sequence). CDR3 size: 16 residues. For the CDR3, the DNA is TGTGCCACCAGCAACCTGCCGGGGACAGGGGTCACTGAAGCTTTCTTT. This translates into CATSNLPGTGVTEAFF.

This chain links TRBV28 with TRBJ2-4; 7 bases are shared with TRBD1. V lost 7 bases and J lost 2; bases outside the gene matches: 11. Germline V lookup: CDR1 MDHEN, CDR2 SYDVKM. This CDR3 region has 16 residues. This CDR3 reads CASTSPDRVPKNIQYF. The CDR3 DNA reads as TGTGCCAGCACCTCCCCCGACAGGGTCCCCAAAAACATTCAGTACTTC.

This chain connects TRBV5-4 to TRBJ1-1; perhaps TRBD1 as D (5 bases). The germline gives CDR1 SGHNT, CDR2 YYREEE (reference sequence). Trimming pared 4 bases from V and 8 bases from J, leaving 18 bases between. CDR3 size: 14 residues. In DNA form, the CDR3 reads TGTGCCAGCAGCAGCGTCCAGGACGGGGGGGAAGCTTTCTTT. Translating it yields CASSSVQDGGEAFF.

The rearrangement links TRBV7-6 to TRBJ2-7; TRBD1 agrees at 11 bases. Germline V gene lookup returns CDR1 SGHVS and CDR2 FNYEAQ. V trimming: 8 bases; J trimming: 7 bases; junction bases outside the gene matches: 13. The CDR3 runs to 15 residues. CDR3 coding DNA: TGTGCCAGCTCCTTGGGACCGGACAGGGGGCTGGAGCAGTACTTC. This translates into CASSLGPDRGLEQYF.

This clone was seen a few times. The V and J genes are TRBV30 and TRBJ1-1; the D gene is possibly TRBD1 (6 bases). The germline V gene encodes CDR1 GTSNPN and CDR2 SVGIG (reference sequence). Trimming shortened V by 2 bases and J by 11 bases, and 15 bases separated the two germline ends. The CDR3 extends over 12 amino acids. This chain's CDR3 is CAWSPRGTVAFF. CDR3 coding DNA: TGTGCCTGGAGTCCCAGGGGTACGGTCGCTTTCTTT.

This clone has just one count. This rearrangement joins TRBV12-2 to TRBJ2-1; the table calls TRBD1, which could not be checked here. TRBV12-2 is labeled a pseudogene. The CDR3 is 15 residues long. The CDR3 DNA follows: TGTGCAAGTCGCTTAGAGGGGCTCGTCGGGAATGAGCAGTTCTTC. This codes for CASRLEGLVGNEQFF.

The chain employs TRBV18 and TRBJ2-7; TRBD1 agrees at 8 bases. The junction had 16 bases not matched to a gene; V was cut back by 3 bases and J by 3 bases. CDR3 length: 18 residues. Germline CDR1 and CDR2: KGHSH and LQKENI. CDR3 DNA sequence: TGTGCCAGCTCACCCTCTAGTCAGGGGGCGGATGGAGACTACGAGCAGTACTTC. Its protein product is CASSPSSQGADGDYEQYF.

The rearrangement links TRBV5-4 to TRBJ2-2, with 9 nucleotides matching TRBD2. The V and J ends lost 2 bases and 7 bases, in that order; junction bases with no gene match: 6. The V gene's germline CDR1 is SGHNT and CDR2 YYREEE (reference sequence). The length of the CDR3 is 15 residues. CDR3 DNA: TGTGCCAGCAGCTTAGAGCGGGAGGAGGTCGGGGAGCTGTTTTTT. As protein: CASSLEREEVGELFF.

This rearrangement joins TRBV10-3 to TRBJ2-5; D unresolved. This CDR3 region has 11 residues. Germline lookup yields CDR1 ENHRY and CDR2 SYGVKD. The V end was cut by 0 bases, the J end by 4 bases, with 0 bases between. CDR3 DNA: TGTGCCATCAGTGAGTCAGAGACCCAGTACTTC. Translation gives CAISESETQYF.

The chain joins TRBV20-1 to TRBJ2-7; D is possibly TRBD2 (6 bases). V lost 7 bases to trimming and J lost 4 bases, with 11 bases between them. The germline V gene encodes CDR1 DFQATT and CDR2 SNEGSKA (reference sequence). CDR3 size: 11 residues. CDR3 sequence: CSVSRGYEQYF. The CDR3 DNA reads as TGCAGTGTTAGCCGGGGGTACGAGCAGTACTTC.

The chain couples TRBV5-4 to TRBJ2-2; TRBD2 aligns across 11 bases. The ends lost 4 bases at V and 6 bases at J; junction bases unmatched: 5. The length of the CDR3 is 15 residues. The germline V gene encodes CDR1 SGHNT and CDR2 YYREEE (reference sequence). The CDR3 nucleotides are TGTGCCAGCAGCGTACTAGCGGGAGTAGCCGGGGAGCTGTTTTTT. Protein: CASSVLAGVAGELFF. The whole variable domain, filled in from reference TRBV5-4 and TRBJ2-2, reads ETGVTQSPTHLIKTRGQQVTLRCSSQSGHNTVSWYQQALGQGPQFIFQYYREEENGRGNFPPRFSGLQFPNYSSELNVNALELDDSALYLCASSVLAGVAGELFFGEGSRLTVL.

The chain links TRBV9 to TRBJ2-6; D gene ambiguous. Germline V gene sequence: CDR1 SGDLS, CDR2 YYNGEE. Trimming cost V 6 bases and J 2 bases, with 15 bases left between them. The CDR3 runs to 16 residues. CDR3 coding DNA: TGTGCCAGCACCCCGAGACCCCAGGCTGGGGCCAACGTCCTGACTTTC. Protein: CASTPRPQAGANVLTF.

This sequence joins TRBV5-4 and TRBJ1-2, with D uncertain. Germline CDR1 and CDR2: SGHNT and YYREEE (reference sequence). V lost 2 bases and J lost 4, with 9 bases in between. This CDR3 is 13 amino acids long. CDR3 in DNA: TGTGCCAGCAGCTTAACAAAAACCTATGGCTACACCTTC. Translating it yields CASSLTKTYGYTF.

For this clone: The junction departs from germline at one end; a sequencing error may be responsible. The chain uses TRBV7-7 and TRBJ2-5; the match to TRBD2 covers 12 bases. Looked up from germline, CDR1 is SSHAT and CDR2 is FNYEAQ (reference sequence). The length of the CDR3 is 17 residues. CDR3: CASSPRKRTSGKETQYF. The CDR3 region has the DNA TGTGCTAGCAGCCCCAGGAAGCGGACTAGCGGGAAAGAGACCCAGTACTTC.

V and J are TRBV4-3 and TRBJ2-6; a possible D gene is TRBD1 (6 bases). This CDR3 comprises 16 residues. CDR1 and CDR2 from the germline V gene are LGHNA and YSLEER. Trimming took off 4 bases at V and 0 bases at J, with 10 bases between the two ends. For the CDR3, the DNA is TGCGCCAGCAGCCCCCAGGGGCCCTCTGGGGCCAACGTCCTGACTTTC. Residues: CASSPQGPSGANVLTF.

CDR3 coding DNA: TGTGCCAGCAGCCCAGGGGGGAGAGGGTACGATGAGCAGTTCTTC. This sequence encodes CASSPGGRGYDEQFF. The V and J genes are TRBV7-8 and TRBJ2-1; weak D call: TRBD1 (7 bases). Germline loops: CDR1 SGHVS, CDR2 FQNEAQ. Trimming left V 5 bases short and J 8 bases short, with 19 bases between. The CDR3 spans 15 residues.

V is TRBV19 and J is TRBJ1-1; 7 bases are a match to TRBD1. Trimming removed 4 bases from V and 4 bases from J; junction bases left unmatched: 9. The germline V gene has CDR1 LNHDA and CDR2 SQIVND (reference sequence). There are 15 residues in the CDR3. In DNA form, the CDR3 reads TGTGCCAGTAGTAACAGGGGCGCGGGAGGCACTGAAGCTTTCTTT. Translation gives CASSNRGAGGTEAFF.

This clone was picked up one time. The rearrangement joins TRBV28 to TRBJ2-3; TRBD1 aligns across 8 bases. CDR1 is MDHEN and CDR2 is SYDVKM in the germline V gene. V shed 5 bases, J shed 3 bases, and the junction held 7 bases outside the gene matches. This CDR3 is 15 amino acids long. CDR3: CASSTGGRATDTQYF. The CDR3 DNA follows: TGTGCCAGCAGTACAGGGGGACGGGCTACAGATACGCAGTATTTT.

The chain recombines TRBV15 with TRBJ2-7, with D uncertain. Germline loops: CDR1 LNHNV, CDR2 YYDKDF (reference sequence). V was pared by 5 bases and J by 2 bases, with 25 bases between. The CDR3 has 18 amino acids. The CDR3 loop reads CATSGREGWGEVPYEQYF. DNA of the CDR3: TGTGCCACCAGCGGACGTGAAGGTTGGGGTGAGGTCCCCTACGAGCAGTACTTC.

The chain is built from TRBV27 and TRBJ1-1; no clear D. The V gene lost 5 bases and the J gene lost 2 bases, with 12 bases spanning the gap. Germline values: CDR1 MNHEY, CDR2 SMNVEV (reference sequence). This CDR3 spans 14 amino acids. The CDR3 DNA sequence: TGTGCCAGCAGTCGTTGGACGGGAAACACTGAAGCTTTCTTT. Translated: CASSRWTGNTEAFF.